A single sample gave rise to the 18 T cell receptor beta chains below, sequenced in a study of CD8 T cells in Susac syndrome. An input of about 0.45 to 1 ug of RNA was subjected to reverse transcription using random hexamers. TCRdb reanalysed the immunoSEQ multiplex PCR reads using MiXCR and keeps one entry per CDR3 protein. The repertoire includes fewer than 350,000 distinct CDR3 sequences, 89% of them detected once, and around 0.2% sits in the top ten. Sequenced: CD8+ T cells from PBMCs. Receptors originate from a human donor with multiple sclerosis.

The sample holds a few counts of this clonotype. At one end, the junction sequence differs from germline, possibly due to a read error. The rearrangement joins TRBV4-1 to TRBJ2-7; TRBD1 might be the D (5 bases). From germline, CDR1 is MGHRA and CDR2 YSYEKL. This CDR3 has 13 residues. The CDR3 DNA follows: TGTGCCAGCAGCCAGGGATTAGGCTACGAGCAGTACTTC. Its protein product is CASSQGLGYEQYF.

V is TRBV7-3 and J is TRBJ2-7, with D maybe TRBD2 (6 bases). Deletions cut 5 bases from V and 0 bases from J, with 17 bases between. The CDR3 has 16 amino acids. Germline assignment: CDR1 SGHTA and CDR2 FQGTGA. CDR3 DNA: TGTGCCAGCAGCGTGGACGGGAGAGGTTACTCCTACGAGCAGTACTTC. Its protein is CASSVDGRGYSYEQYF.

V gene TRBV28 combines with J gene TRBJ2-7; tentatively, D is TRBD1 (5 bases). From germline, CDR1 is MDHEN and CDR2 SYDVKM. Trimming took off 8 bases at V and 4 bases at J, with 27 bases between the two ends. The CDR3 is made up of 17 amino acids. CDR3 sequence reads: CASRPWGLETALYEQYF. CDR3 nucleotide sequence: TGTGCCAGCCGGCCCTGGGGCCTCGAGACAGCCCTTTACGAGCAGTACTTC.

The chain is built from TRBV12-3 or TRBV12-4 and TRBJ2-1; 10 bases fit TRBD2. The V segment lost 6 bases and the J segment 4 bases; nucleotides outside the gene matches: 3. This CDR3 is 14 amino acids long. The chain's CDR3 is CASRSGGGYNEQFF. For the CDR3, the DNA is TGTGCCAGCAGGAGCGGGGGGGGTTACAATGAGCAGTTCTTC.

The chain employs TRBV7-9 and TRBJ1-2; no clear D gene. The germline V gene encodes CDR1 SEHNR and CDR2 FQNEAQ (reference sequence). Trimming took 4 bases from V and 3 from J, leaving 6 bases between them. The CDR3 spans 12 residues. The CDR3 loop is CASSSDYYGYTF. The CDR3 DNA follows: TGTGCCAGCAGCTCGGACTACTATGGCTACACCTTC.

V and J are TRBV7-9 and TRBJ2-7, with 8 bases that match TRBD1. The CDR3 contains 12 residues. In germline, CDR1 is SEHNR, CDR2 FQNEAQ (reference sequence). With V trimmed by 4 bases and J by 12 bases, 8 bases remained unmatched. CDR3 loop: CASSSGDRSPYF. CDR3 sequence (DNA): TGTGCCAGCAGCTCCGGGGACAGGTCCCCGTACTTC.

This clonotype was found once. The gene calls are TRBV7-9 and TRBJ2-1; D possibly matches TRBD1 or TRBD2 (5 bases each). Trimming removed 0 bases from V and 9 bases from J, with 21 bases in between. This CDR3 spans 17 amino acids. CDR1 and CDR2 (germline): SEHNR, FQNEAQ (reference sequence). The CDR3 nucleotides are TGTGCCAGCAGCTTAGCCGGCCGGTGGCAGGGCAGCGGTGAGCAGTTCTTC. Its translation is CASSLAGRWQGSGEQFF. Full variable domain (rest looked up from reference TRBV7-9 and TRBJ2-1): DTGVSQNPRHKITKRGQNVTFRCDPISEHNRLYWYRQTLGQGPEFLTYFQNEAQLEKSRLLSDRFSAERPKGSFSTLEIQRTEQGDSAMYLCASSLAGRWQGSGEQFFGPGTRLTVL.

The CDR3 DNA reads TGTGCCAGCAGGAACACTAGCCGGGTGTCCGGGGCCAACGTCCTGACTTTC. It yields the protein CASRNTSRVSGANVLTF. The chain joins TRBV3-1 to TRBJ2-6; weak D call: TRBD2 (6 bases). V shed 6 bases and J shed 4 bases, with 19 bases lying between them. From germline, CDR1 is LGHDT and CDR2 YNNKEL (reference sequence). The CDR3 extends over 17 amino acids.

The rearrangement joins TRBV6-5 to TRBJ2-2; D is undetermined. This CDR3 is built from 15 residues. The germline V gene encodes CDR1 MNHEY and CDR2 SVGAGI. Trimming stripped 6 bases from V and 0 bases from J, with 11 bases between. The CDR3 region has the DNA TGTGCCAGCAGATCAACGAGCTCGAACACCGGGGAGCTGTTTTTT. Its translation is CASRSTSSNTGELFF.

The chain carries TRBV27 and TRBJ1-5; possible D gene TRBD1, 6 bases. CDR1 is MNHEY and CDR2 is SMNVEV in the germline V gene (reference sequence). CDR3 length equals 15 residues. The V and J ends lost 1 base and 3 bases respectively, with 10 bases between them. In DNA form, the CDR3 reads TGTGCCAGCAGTTTATTTTCAGGGGTCAATCAGCCCCAGCATTTT. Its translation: CASSLFSGVNQPQHF.

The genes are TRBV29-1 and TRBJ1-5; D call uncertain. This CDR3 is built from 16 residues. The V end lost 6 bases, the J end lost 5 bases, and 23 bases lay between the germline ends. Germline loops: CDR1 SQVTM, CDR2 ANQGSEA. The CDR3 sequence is CSVEKVERIIDQPQHF. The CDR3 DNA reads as TGCAGCGTGGAGAAGGTGGAAAGGATAATTGATCAGCCCCAGCATTTT.

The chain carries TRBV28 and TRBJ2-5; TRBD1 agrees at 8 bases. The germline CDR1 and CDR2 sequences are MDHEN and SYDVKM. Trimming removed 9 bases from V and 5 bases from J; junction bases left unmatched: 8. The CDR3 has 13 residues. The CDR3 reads CASTPDRGETQYF. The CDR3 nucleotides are TGTGCCAGTACTCCCGACAGGGGTGAGACCCAGTACTTC.

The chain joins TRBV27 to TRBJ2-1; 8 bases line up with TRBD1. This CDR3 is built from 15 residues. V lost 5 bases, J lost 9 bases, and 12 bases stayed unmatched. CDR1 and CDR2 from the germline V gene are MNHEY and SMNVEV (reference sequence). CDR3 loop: CASSGQGESWGEQFF. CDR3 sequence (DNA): TGTGCCAGCAGTGGACAGGGTGAGTCGTGGGGTGAGCAGTTCTTC.

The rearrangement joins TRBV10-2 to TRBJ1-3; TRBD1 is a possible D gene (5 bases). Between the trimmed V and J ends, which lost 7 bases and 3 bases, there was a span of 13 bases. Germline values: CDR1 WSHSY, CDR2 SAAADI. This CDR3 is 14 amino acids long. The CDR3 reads CASKAAGSGNTIYF. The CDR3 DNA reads TGCGCCAGCAAGGCGGCAGGGAGTGGAAACACCATATATTTT.

The CDR3 reads CASVRQDSATYEQYF. The CDR3 DNA follows: TGTGCCAGCGTAAGACAGGATTCGGCCACCTACGAGCAGTACTTC. V usage is TRBV2 and J usage is TRBJ2-7; D is perhaps TRBD1 (6 bases). The germline gives CDR1 SNHLY, CDR2 FYNNEI. Trimming removed 8 bases from V and 2 bases from J, with 19 bases in between. This CDR3 spans 15 amino acids.

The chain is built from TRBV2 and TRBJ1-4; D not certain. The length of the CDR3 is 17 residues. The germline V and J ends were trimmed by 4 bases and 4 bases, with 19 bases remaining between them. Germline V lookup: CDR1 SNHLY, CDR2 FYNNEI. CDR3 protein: CASSVPSDGEINEKLFF. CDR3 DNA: TGTGCCAGCAGTGTCCCGAGCGATGGGGAGATTAATGAAAAACTGTTTTTT.

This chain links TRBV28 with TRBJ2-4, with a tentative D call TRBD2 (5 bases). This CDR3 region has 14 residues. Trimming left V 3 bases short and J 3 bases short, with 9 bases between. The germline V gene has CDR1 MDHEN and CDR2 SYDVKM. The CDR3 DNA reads TGTGCCAGCAGTTTCCGGGGTGTCAAAAACATTCAGTACTTC. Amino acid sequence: CASSFRGVKNIQYF.

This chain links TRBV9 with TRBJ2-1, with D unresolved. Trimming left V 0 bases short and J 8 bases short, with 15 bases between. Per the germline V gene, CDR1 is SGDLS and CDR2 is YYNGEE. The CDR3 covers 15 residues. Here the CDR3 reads CASSVGRTLFYEQFF. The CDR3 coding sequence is TGTGCCAGCAGCGTAGGCAGGACCCTTTTCTATGAGCAGTTCTTC.